The clone carrying this TCR beta chain has just one count. The antigen remains undetermined. Blood specimens came from baseline, cycle 4 day 1, and cycle 7 day 1. The data stem from a study of OX40 agonist ivuxolimab in advanced cancers. Study overall: Participants averaged approximately 65 years of age (range roughly 20 to 90) and were roughly 83% male. Study-wide findings and caveats: Also showing low normalized T-cell clonal expansion were some of the nonresponders.

Using immunoSEQ multiplex PCR, the repertoire was profiled, and TCRdb retains in-frame clones only, with some absent. The sample holds approximately 10,000 clones, about three quarters seen once. The V gene's germline CDR1 is MGHRA and CDR2 YSYEKL. The CDR3 runs 13 residues. Trimming took off 4 bases at V and 0 bases at J, with 4 bases between the two ends. Sequencing used CD4+ or CD8+ T cells sorted from blood, obtained in a trial of the OX40 agonist ivuxolimab. J is TRBJ2-1 and V is TRBV4-1; D remains unclear. The sequence was collected from an adult with an advanced solid tumor such as melanoma, head and neck, liver or kidney cancer. The CDR3 nucleotides read TGCGCCAGCAGCCCGACCTCCTACAATGAGCAGTTCTTC. This codes for CASSPTSYNEQFF.